The entry below gives a single T cell receptor beta chain sequence along with its context. The antigen is not known. It was with 60 Vbeta and 13 Jbeta primers that the PCR ran. Clones were sequenced by immunoSEQ multiplex PCR, and TCRdb holds only the in-frame ones, with some missing. The repertoire holds around 100,000 clones, about 78% seen once, with approximately 5% in the top ten. This entry belongs to a study of cytomegalovirus exposure and HLA in healthy donors. General study results and limits: Evidence from a later analysis indicated that most CMV-associated TCR beta chains looked HLA-restricted. In vitro assays verified that three CMV-associated chains recognized CMV antigens specifically. Altogether, 170 or so TCR beta chains were recorded as cytomegalovirus-associated.

V trimming: 3 bases; J trimming: 4 bases; junction bases outside the gene matches: 11. This CDR3 spans 16 amino acids. Germline V gene sequence: CDR1 SGHRS, CDR2 YFSETQ. The chain employs TRBV5-1 and TRBJ1-2; 8 positions match TRBD1. The receptor was derived from a woman between 25 and 40 years old in good health and CMV-seropositive. Input material: PBMCs. The CDR3 DNA reads TGCGCCAGCAGCTCCACAAGACAGGGGCCCATCTATGGCTACACCTTC. This encodes CASSSTRQGPIYGYTF.